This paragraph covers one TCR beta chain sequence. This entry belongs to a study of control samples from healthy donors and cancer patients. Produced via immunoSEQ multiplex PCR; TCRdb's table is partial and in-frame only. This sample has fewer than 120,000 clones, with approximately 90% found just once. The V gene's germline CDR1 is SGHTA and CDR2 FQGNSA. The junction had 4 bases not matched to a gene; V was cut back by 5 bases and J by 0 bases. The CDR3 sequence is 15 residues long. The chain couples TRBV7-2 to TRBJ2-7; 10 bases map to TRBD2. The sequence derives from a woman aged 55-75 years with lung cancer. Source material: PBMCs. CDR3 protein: CASSQGLAFSYEQYF. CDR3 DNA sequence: TGTGCCAGCAGCCAGGGACTAGCGTTCTCCTACGAGCAGTACTTC.